A selection of T cell receptor beta chains follows, all from one sample in a study of T cells in localized non-small cell lung cancer. Data came from immunoSEQ multiplex PCR; TCRdb stores just in-frame clones and leaves some out. This sample carries approximately 83,000 clones, roughly 93% of them seen once, and the ten largest clones take over 4%. The source was PBMCs, collected before any cancer treatment. The receptor set was obtained from a woman aged 35-70 years with stage II squamous cell lung carcinoma. Each CDR3 is given with its conserved first and last residue. D genes are given only for firm matches. Not all rows give a size; the values are once, few, many and, for expanded clones, a class.

-	TRBV7-8	-	TRBJ1-1	TGTGCCAGCAGCTTACCCGGGGTTACTGAAGCTTTCTTT	CASSLPGVTEAFF
-	TRBV5-4	-	TRBJ1-1	TGTGCCAGCAAAACGGGGGATCTGTCAAACACTGAAGCTTTCTTT	CASKTGDLSNTEAFF
TRBD2	TRBV7-9	-	TRBJ2-5	TGTGCCAGCAGCTTACGGAGCGGGGGGTACCAAGAGACCCAGTACTTC	CASSLRSGGYQETQYF
TRBD2	TRBV29-1	-	TRBJ2-3	TGCAGCGTTACTTGGGGCGGGGGGGGCGCAGATACGCAGTATTTT	CSVTWGGGGADTQYF
TRBD1	TRBV5-5	-	TRBJ1-5	TGTGCCAGCAGACCAGGGGGTTATAGCAATCAGCCCCAGCATTTT	CASRPGGYSNQPQHF
TRBD1	TRBV27	-	TRBJ2-7	TGTGCCAGCAGTTTAGGTAACGACAGGGTGGCCTACGAGCAGTACTTC	CASSLGNDRVAYEQYF
TRBD2	TRBV5-6	-	TRBJ2-4	TGTGCCAGCAGCTTAAGCGGGAACAAAAACATTCAGTACTTC	CASSLSGNKNIQYF
TRBD1	TRBV7-9	-	TRBJ2-7	TGTGCCAGCAGCCGATCCTCAGGGACAGCCTTTTTTGAGCAGTACTTC	CASSRSSGTAFFEQYF
TRBD1	TRBV6-6	-	TRBJ2-5	TGTGCCAGCAGCCGACCGGGACAGGGAAGAGAGACCCAGTACTTC	CASSRPGQGRETQYF
-	TRBV7-8	-	TRBJ2-7	TGTGCCAGCAGCTTCAGAGCGACGGGGACGGCGGACGAGCAGTACTTC	CASSFRATGTADEQYF
-	TRBV5-1	-	TRBJ2-5	TGCGCCAGCAGCCTGGACAACAATGCGCAAGAGACCCAGTACTTC	CASSLDNNAQETQYF
TRBD1	TRBV27	-	TRBJ1-2	TGTGCCAGCAGTTGGCGAACAGGGGGCACCAAGGTCGCCTATGGCTACACCTTC	CASSWRTGGTKVAYGYTF
TRBD1	TRBV19	-	TRBJ2-7	TGTGCCAGTAGAGGGACAGGGTCGAACGAGCAGTACTTC	CASRGTGSNEQYF
-	TRBV28	once	TRBJ1-2	TGTGCCAGCGTTGCAGGGAACTATGGCTACACCTTC	CASVAGNYGYTF
TRBD2	TRBV7-9	-	TRBJ2-7	TGTGCCAGCAGTTCAAGCGGGGGAAGAACCTACGAGCAGTACTTC	CASSSSGGRTYEQYF
-	TRBV5-4	once	TRBJ1-5	TGTGCCAGCAGCCTCATGGGGGGCAATCAGCCCCAGCATTTT	CASSLMGGNQPQHF
TRBD2	TRBV4-2	-	TRBJ2-1	TGTGCCAGCAGCCAAGAATCCGGCGGCGGGAGTTGGAATGAGCAGTTCTTC	CASSQESGGGSWNEQFF
TRBD2	TRBV5-1	-	TRBJ2-7	TGCGCCAGCAGCCCCGGGGGAGGGTCGATCGAGCAGTACTTC	CASSPGGGSIEQYF
-	TRBV27	-	TRBJ2-5	TGTGCCAACCAAAGCTCCCAGTACTTC	CANQSSQYF
-	TRBV2	-	TRBJ2-7	TGTGCCAGCAGTGGGGGATTGGACCTCTACGAGCAGTACTTC	CASSGGLDLYEQYF
-	TRBV6-1	-	TRBJ2-7	TGTGCCAGCAGTGCAACTAGAGGATACGAGCAGTACTTC	CASSATRGYEQYF
-	TRBV6-5	-	TRBJ1-1	TGTGCCAGCAGCCTCTGGGACGGCGTGGAAGCTTTCTTT	CASSLWDGVEAFF
TRBD1	TRBV6-1	-	TRBJ1-2	TGTGCCAGCAGTGAACAGGGGGCGATAGCTATTAACTATGGCTACACCTTC	CASSEQGAIAINYGYTF
-	TRBV4-1	-	TRBJ1-1	TGCGCCAGCAGCGCAAGATTTGGGGGGACCACTGAAGCTTTCTTT	CASSARFGGTTEAFF
-	TRBV5-1	-	TRBJ2-5	TGCGCCAGCACCCAGGGACCCCTAACGGAGACCCAGTACTTC	CASTQGPLTETQYF
-	TRBV6-1	-	TRBJ1-5	TGTGCCAGCAGTGAAGCACGCAATCAGCCCCAGCATTTT	CASSEARNQPQHF
-	TRBV6-1	-	TRBJ2-7	TGTGCCAGCGGAAATGAAGTTTTGCGCGAGCAGTACTTC	CASGNEVLREQYF
-	TRBV14	few	TRBJ1-2	TGTGCCAGCAGCCAAGATCAGGGTTTTCGGGCAGGGGACTATGGCTACACCTTC	CASSQDQGFRAGDYGYTF
TRBD1	TRBV2	-	TRBJ1-1	TGTGCCAGCAGCGAAGAGTGGGGGACAGATGGTGAAGCTTTCTTT	CASSEEWGTDGEAFF
-	TRBV27	-	TRBJ1-2	TGTGCCAGCAGTTTATCGCCCGCCAACTATGGCTACACCTTC	CASSLSPANYGYTF
TRBD2	TRBV7-9	-	TRBJ2-1	TGTGCCAGCAGCTTAGCTGTAGCGGGGGGGTTTAAGTTCTTC	CASSLAVAGGFKFF
-	TRBV25-1	-	TRBJ2-7	TGTGCCAGCAGTGAATTGGGCAGGCCACCCTACGAGCAGTACTTC	CASSELGRPPYEQYF
TRBD1	TRBV28	-	TRBJ1-1	TGTGCCAGCAGGACCGAGGCAGGGGGCACTGAAGCTTTCTTT	CASRTEAGGTEAFF
-	TRBV29-1	-	TRBJ1-1	TGCAGCGTTGATTGGTTCGGGGACACTGAAGCTTTCTTT	CSVDWFGDTEAFF
-	TRBV5-4	-	TRBJ2-1	TGTGCCAGCAGCTTGGTTGGAGATGAGCAGTTCTTC	CASSLVGDEQFF
-	TRBV27	-	TRBJ1-3	TGTGCCAGCAGTTTACAGGGGAGCTCTGGAAACACCATATATTTT	CASSLQGSSGNTIYF
-	TRBV28	few	TRBJ1-5	TGTGCCAGCAGTCGATTACAGGGAAGCAATCAGCCCCAGCATTTT	CASSRLQGSNQPQHF
TRBD1	TRBV5-6	-	TRBJ1-1	TGTGCCAGCAGCTTGGTGGGACAGGGCACTGAAGCTTTCTTT	CASSLVGQGTEAFF
-	TRBV5-1	-	TRBJ1-2	TGCGCCAGCAGCTTGGCCGAGGGCTATGGCTACACCTTC	CASSLAEGYGYTF
TRBD2	TRBV5-4	-	TRBJ2-1	TGTGCCAGCAGCATGGGGCTAGCGGGAGGGTACAATGAGCAGTTCTTC	CASSMGLAGGYNEQFF
TRBD1	TRBV5-4	once	TRBJ1-1	TGTGCCAGCAGACATCCGGGACAGGACACTGAAGCTTTCTTT	CASRHPGQDTEAFF
TRBD1	TRBV14	-	TRBJ2-7	TGTGCCAGCAGCCTCGGCCGGACAGGGGTCTACGAGCAGTACTTC	CASSLGRTGVYEQYF
-	TRBV2	-	TRBJ2-7	TGTGCCAGCAGTTTCCGGAACGAGCAGTACTTC	CASSFRNEQYF
-	TRBV6-6	-	TRBJ1-1	TGTGCCAGCAGTTACGACCCCACTGAAGCTTTCTTT	CASSYDPTEAFF
TRBD1	TRBV6-1	-	TRBJ2-1	TGTGCCAGCAGTGACGAGACAGGGAACTACAATGAGCAGTTCTTC	CASSDETGNYNEQFF
-	TRBV5-4	-	TRBJ2-7	TGTGCCAGCAGCTTAAAAGATAGCTACGAGCAGTACTTC	CASSLKDSYEQYF
TRBD1	TRBV5-1	-	TRBJ2-1	TGCGCCAGCAGCTTGGGACAGGGAAGGGAGCAGTTCTTC	CASSLGQGREQFF
-	TRBV9	-	TRBJ2-2	TGTGCCAGCAGCGTAGATTTAACCGGGGAGCTGTTTTTT	CASSVDLTGELFF
-	TRBV19	-	TRBJ1-6	TGTGCCAGTAGTGACCGGGCCCAGGGGTCACCCCTCCACTTT	CASSDRAQGSPLHF
TRBD1	TRBV10-3	once	TRBJ1-1	TGTGCCATCAGTGTAGGGGGACAGATATTCATGAACACTGAAGCTTTCTTT	CAISVGGQIFMNTEAFF
-	TRBV5-5	-	TRBJ1-3	TGTGCCAGCAGCAATTCCGGGGGGCCCTCTGGAAACACCATATATTTT	CASSNSGGPSGNTIYF
TRBD1	TRBV7-2	-	TRBJ1-6	TGTGCCAGCAGCCCCCAGACAGGGTATAATTCACCCCTCCACTTT	CASSPQTGYNSPLHF
-	TRBV5-4	-	TRBJ2-1	TGTGCCAGCAGCTTAGCCAGAGAAAACTACAATGAGCAGTTCTTC	CASSLARENYNEQFF
-	TRBV7-6	-	TRBJ2-1	TGTGCCAGCAGCTTAGGTTTCGGGAGAGGCAATGAGCAGTTCTTC	CASSLGFGRGNEQFF
-	TRBV5-1	-	TRBJ2-7	TGCGCCAGCAGCTTGCAGGGGACCTACGAGCAGTACTTC	CASSLQGTYEQYF
TRBD2	TRBV5-1	-	TRBJ2-1	TGCGCCAGCAGCTCAAGACTAGCGGGAGACCTCTCCTACAATGAGCAGTTCTTC	CASSSRLAGDLSYNEQFF